The 19 T cell receptor beta chains presented below share a single source sample, sequenced in a study of shared clonotypes between healthy human individuals. Naive CD8 populations comprised CD45RO-negative cells positively selected for CCR7, excluding terminally differentiated effector memory CD45RA+ cells. The table came from immunoSEQ multiplex PCR; TCRdb's copy has only in-frame clones and leaves some out. The data show a few million clones, 93% seen once. Sequenced sample: naive CD8+ T cells from PBMCs. The receptors were sampled from a man aged 18 to 29 in good health. Some clones in this sample may be carry-over from other donors' samples.

CDR3 residues: CSVDHTGSSTDTQYF. DNA of the CDR3: TGCAGCGTGGACCACACAGGGTCTAGCACAGATACGCAGTATTTT. The chain recombines TRBV29-1 with TRBJ2-3, with TRBD1 as a possible D gene (6 bases). CDR1 is SQVTM, CDR2 ANQGSEA, per germline. V lost 6 bases and J lost 0, with 16 bases in between. The CDR3 consists of 15 residues.

In the case of this clone: Other DNA sequences of this sample code for an identical CDR3. The J gene is TRBJ2-7, the V gene TRBV9; TRBD1 matches at 9 bases. The CDR3 extends over 16 amino acids. Unmatched junction bases numbered 4, after V lost 0 bases and J lost 0 bases. Per germline, CDR1 SGDLS and CDR2 YYNGEE. CDR3 sequence: CASSVAGTGSSYEQYF. The CDR3 coding sequence is TGTGCCAGCAGCGTAGCCGGGACAGGGAGCTCCTACGAGCAGTACTTC.

CDR3 sequence (DNA): TGTGCCAGCAGCTTACGACAGGGGGCCGGGGAGCTGTTTTTT. Its translation: CASSLRQGAGELFF. The chain has TRBV11-2 and TRBJ2-2, with 9 bases that match TRBD1. Germline V gives CDR1 SGHAT, CDR2 FQNNGV. The ends lost 2 bases at V and 6 bases at J; junction bases unmatched: 1. The CDR3 is made up of 14 amino acids.

CDR3 in DNA: TGTGCCAGCAGCTACGAGCAGTACTTC. It codes for CASSYEQYF. V is TRBV7-2 and J is TRBJ2-7; D uncertain. Germline V lookup: CDR1 SGHTA, CDR2 FQGNSA. CDR3 size: 9 residues. Trimming removed 4 bases at V and 5 bases at J, with 0 bases between.

This clone was observed a single time. The V and J genes are TRBV28 and TRBJ2-7; 7 bases line up with TRBD2. The CDR3 covers 15 residues. Germline trimming cut 1 base from V and 2 bases from J; bases unmatched to any gene: 5. Germline values: CDR1 MDHEN, CDR2 SYDVKM. For the CDR3, the DNA is TGTGCCAGCAGTTTATCGGGGGGTCTTACCTACGAGCAGTACTTC. Its translation is CASSLSGGLTYEQYF.

With regard to this clone: At one boundary the junction diverges from the germline segment, which might be a read error. V is TRBV19 and J is TRBJ2-7; tentatively, D is TRBD1 (6 bases). CDR1 and CDR2 (germline): LNHDA, SQIVND (reference sequence). This CDR3 spans 13 amino acids. CDR3 sequence: CASSTGIRYEQYF. The CDR3 bases are TGTGCCAGCAGTACAGGGATCCGCTACGAGCAGTACTTC. Full variable domain (outside the CDR3, taken from reference TRBV19 and TRBJ2-7): DGGITQSPKYLFRKEGQNVTLSCEQNLNHDAMYWYRQDPGQGLRLIYYSQIVNDFQKGDIAEGYSVSREKKESFPLTVTSAQKNPTAFYLCASSTGIRYEQYFGPGTRLTVT.

The chain employs TRBV6-5 and TRBJ2-2; 11 bases map to TRBD1. In germline, CDR1 is MNHEY, CDR2 SVGAGI. Losses at the gene ends were 5 bases for V and 4 bases for J; bases not matched to a gene: 3. The CDR3 runs to 15 residues. Written as DNA, the CDR3 is TGTGCCAGCAGTGGGACAGGGGGTAGCACCGGGGAGCTGTTTTTT. Encoded protein: CASSGTGGSTGELFF.

This chain joins TRBV11-2 and TRBJ2-1, with TRBD2 matching 13 bases. CDR3 length: 16 residues. Trimming at V came to 1 base and at J to 6 bases, leaving 3 bases not matched to a gene. Germline CDR1 SGHAT, CDR2 FQNNGV. Written as DNA, the CDR3 is TGTGCCAGCAGCTTAGGGGGACTAGCGGGGACCAATGAGCAGTTCTTC. The encoded protein is CASSLGGLAGTNEQFF.

This sequence joins TRBV7-2 and TRBJ2-7, with 10 bases that match TRBD2. Germline values: CDR1 SGHTA, CDR2 FQGNSA. The CDR3 is 16 amino acids. V was clipped by 4 bases and J by 3 bases; unmatched bases: 9. In nucleotides, the CDR3 is TGTGCCAGCAGCTCCCGGACTAGCGGAGGGTACTACGAGCAGTACTTC. Protein sequence: CASSSRTSGGYYEQYF.

This chain links TRBV7-9 with TRBJ2-7, with 14 bases that match TRBD2. Trimming at V came to 5 bases and at J to 7 bases, leaving 4 bases not matched to a gene. This CDR3 region has 14 residues. CDR1 SEHNR and CDR2 FQNEAQ come from the germline V gene (reference sequence). The CDR3 DNA is TGTGCCAGCAGCGGGACTAGCGGGAGCAGGGAGCAGTACTTC. This codes for CASSGTSGSREQYF.

A note on this clone: The same CDR3 can be traced to other DNA sequences in this sample. V usage is TRBV6-5 and J usage is TRBJ2-2, with D unresolved. V was cut by 5 bases and J by 6 bases, with 10 bases left in between. CDR1 and CDR2 (germline): MNHEY, SVGAGI. This CDR3 region has 13 residues. This chain's CDR3 is CASSPRLAGELFF. In nucleotides, the CDR3 is TGTGCCAGCAGTCCTCGGCTAGCCGGGGAGCTGTTTTTT.

Only one count was recorded for this clone. The chain carries TRBV6-5 and TRBJ2-4; D is possibly TRBD2 (6 bases). Trimming left V 5 bases short and J 5 bases short, with 13 bases between. CDR1 is MNHEY and CDR2 is SVGAGI in the germline V gene. The CDR3 sequence is 14 residues long. Written as DNA, the CDR3 is TGTGCCAGCAGTGGGGGGACGGGGGAAAACATTCAGTACTTC. This translates into CASSGGTGENIQYF.

The CDR3 sequence: CASSLGAGLAKNIQYF. CDR3 in DNA: TGTGCCAGCAGCTTAGGAGCGGGTTTAGCCAAAAACATTCAGTACTTC. The J gene is TRBJ2-4, the V gene TRBV5-6, with D tentatively TRBD2 (6 bases). The CDR3 has 16 residues. The ends were cut back, 2 bases at V and 0 bases at J, with 12 bases in the middle. CDR1 and CDR2 from the germline V gene are SGHDT and YYEEEE.

The V gene is TRBV7-6, the J gene TRBJ2-7, with 10 bases that match TRBD2. Germline-derived CDR1 and CDR2 are SGHVS and FNYEAQ. The CDR3 loop spans 13 amino acids. Trimming cost V 5 bases and J 3 bases; bases outside gene matches: 1. CDR3 in amino acids: CASSRTSGYEQYF. In nucleotides, the CDR3 is TGTGCCAGCAGCAGGACTAGCGGCTACGAGCAGTACTTC.

This chain connects TRBV25-1 to TRBJ2-7, with 8 bases lining up with TRBD2. With V trimmed by 9 bases and J by 2 bases, 9 bases remained unmatched. CDR1 and CDR2 (germline): MGHDK, SYGVNS. This CDR3 region has 14 residues. CDR3 nucleotide sequence: TGTGCCAGTCGGGGGGGCGTGCTGCCCTACGAGCAGTACTTC. Translation: CASRGGVLPYEQYF.

The chain recombines TRBV13 with TRBJ2-1, with D tentatively TRBD2 (5 bases). This CDR3 is 16 amino acids long. V lost 5 bases, J lost 0 bases, and 14 bases lay in between. Germline CDR1 is PRHDT and CDR2 is FYEKMQ (reference sequence). CDR3 protein: CASSTPTGSSYNEQFF. CDR3 DNA sequence: TGTGCCAGCAGCACCCCCACGGGAAGCTCCTACAATGAGCAGTTCTTC. Based on the CDR3 plus reference TRBV13 and TRBJ2-1, the full variable domain is AAGVIQSPRHLIKEKRETATLKCYPIPRHDTVYWYQQGPGQDPQFLISFYEKMQSDKGSIPDRFSAQQFSDYHSELNMSSLELGDSALYFCASSTPTGSSYNEQFFGPGTRLTVL.

V is TRBV13 and J is TRBJ1-2, with D unclear. Trimming removed 3 bases at V and 6 bases at J, with 17 bases between. Germline CDR1 is PRHDT and CDR2 is FYEKMQ (reference sequence). The CDR3 has 15 amino acids. CDR3 sequence: CASSFDPATGDGYTF. The CDR3 nucleotides are TGTGCCAGCAGCTTCGACCCGGCGACCGGGGATGGCTACACCTTC. The full variable domain, its missing parts supplied by reference TRBV13 and TRBJ1-2, is AAGVIQSPRHLIKEKRETATLKCYPIPRHDTVYWYQQGPGQDPQFLISFYEKMQSDKGSIPDRFSAQQFSDYHSELNMSSLELGDSALYFCASSFDPATGDGYTFGSGTRLTVV.

The chain has TRBV5-6 and TRBJ1-2; D gene unclear. Looked up from germline, CDR1 is SGHDT and CDR2 is YYEEEE. The V end was cut by 0 bases, the J end by 4 bases, with 19 bases between. This CDR3 spans 17 amino acids. The CDR3 DNA is TGTGCCAGCAGCTTGGAACCTACGGGAATACCCCTCTATGGCTACACCTTC. Amino acids: CASSLEPTGIPLYGYTF.

This clone was recorded only once. The V call is TRBV19, the J call TRBJ2-3; tentatively, D is TRBD2 (6 bases). Germline V gene lookup returns CDR1 LNHDA and CDR2 SQIVND (reference sequence). Deletions cut 6 bases from V and 2 bases from J, with 9 bases between. This CDR3 comprises 13 residues. The CDR3 bases are TGTGCCAGTAGCGGGAGCCCCACAGATACGCAGTATTTT. It is translated as CASSGSPTDTQYF.